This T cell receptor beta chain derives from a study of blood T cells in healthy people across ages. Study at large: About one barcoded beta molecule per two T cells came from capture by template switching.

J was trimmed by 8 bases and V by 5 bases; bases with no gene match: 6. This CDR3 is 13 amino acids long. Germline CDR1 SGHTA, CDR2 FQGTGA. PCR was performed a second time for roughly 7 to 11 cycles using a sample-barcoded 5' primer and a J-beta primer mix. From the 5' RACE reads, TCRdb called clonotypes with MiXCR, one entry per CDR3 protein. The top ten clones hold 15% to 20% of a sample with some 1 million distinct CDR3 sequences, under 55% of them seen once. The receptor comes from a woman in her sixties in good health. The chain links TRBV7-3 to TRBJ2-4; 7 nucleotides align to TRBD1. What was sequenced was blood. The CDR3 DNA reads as TGTGCCAGCAGCCCCGGGCAGGGGGACATTCAGTACTTC. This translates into CASSPGQGDIQYF.